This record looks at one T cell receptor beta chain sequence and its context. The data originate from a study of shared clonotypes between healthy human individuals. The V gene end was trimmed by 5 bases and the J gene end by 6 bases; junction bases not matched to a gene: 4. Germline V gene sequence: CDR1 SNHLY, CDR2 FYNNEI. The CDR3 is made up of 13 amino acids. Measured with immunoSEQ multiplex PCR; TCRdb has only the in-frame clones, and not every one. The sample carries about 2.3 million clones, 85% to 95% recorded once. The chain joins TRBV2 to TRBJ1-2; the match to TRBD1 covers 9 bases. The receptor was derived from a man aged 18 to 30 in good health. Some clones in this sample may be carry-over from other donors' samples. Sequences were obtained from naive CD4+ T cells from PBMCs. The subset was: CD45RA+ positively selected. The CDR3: CASSFTGGNGYTF. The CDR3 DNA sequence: TGTGCCAGCAGTTTCACAGGGGGCAATGGCTACACCTTC.